A selection of T cell receptor beta chains follows, all from one sample in a study of CD8 T cells in Susac syndrome. Using its own MiXCR run on the immunoSEQ multiplex PCR reads, TCRdb lists one record per CDR3 protein. The sample includes about 140,000 distinct CDR3 sequences, 85% to 95% of them seen just once. The sequencing input was CD4+ T cells from PBMCs. The source is a human donor with Susac syndrome. Both conserved end residues are part of each CDR3. D genes are given only for firm matches. Rows may omit the clone size; those that give it use once, few, many or a size class.

cdr3_aa	cdr3_nt	v_call	j_call	d_call	clone_size
CATRGGGQWDQPQHF	TGTGCCACCAGAGGGGGTGGACAGTGGGATCAGCCCCAGCATTTT	TRBV15	TRBJ1-5	-	once
CASNAIGTSGNEQFF	TGTGCCAGCAACGCAATCGGGACTAGTGGGAATGAGCAGTTCTTC	TRBV9	TRBJ2-1	TRBD2	-
CASSLSGGTAETQYF	TGTGCCAGCAGCCTTAGCGGGGGGACCGCGGAGACCCAGTACTTC	TRBV3-1	TRBJ2-5	TRBD2	once
CATSDLQNLYNEQFF	TGTGCCACCAGTGATTTGCAAAACTTATACAATGAGCAGTTCTTC	TRBV24-1	TRBJ2-1	-	-
CASSLGDRFNQPQHF	TGTGCCAGCAGTTTAGGGGACAGATTCAATCAGCCCCAGCATTTT	TRBV28	TRBJ1-5	TRBD1	-
CSARPEGSNYGYTF	TGCAGTGCTAGGCCTGAAGGATCTAACTATGGCTACACCTTC	TRBV20-1	TRBJ1-2	-	once
CASTWTAEAFF	TGTGCCAGCACCTGGACGGCTGAAGCTTTCTTT	TRBV7-2	TRBJ1-1	-	-
CASSEYGTAYEQYF	TGTGCCAGCAGTGAATATGGGACAGCTTACGAGCAGTACTTC	TRBV25-1	TRBJ2-7	TRBD1	-
CASSVTRMGVRNEQFF	TGCGCCAGCAGCGTGACTAGGATGGGAGTAAGGAATGAGCAGTTCTTC	TRBV5-1	TRBJ2-1	-	-
CASSATGGEGNEQFF	TGTGCCAGCAGCGCGACAGGGGGCGAGGGCAATGAGCAGTTCTTC	TRBV6-1	TRBJ2-1	TRBD1	-
CSALGRTINYGYTF	TGCAGTGCCCTTGGACGGACGATAAACTATGGCTACACCTTC	TRBV20-1	TRBJ1-2	-	-
CAWSSTGNTEAFF	TGTGCCTGGAGTTCGACAGGGAACACTGAAGCTTTCTTT	TRBV30	TRBJ1-1	-	-
CASRGTGGILEQYF	TGTGCCAGCAGAGGGACAGGGGGTATTCTGGAGCAGTACTTC	TRBV5-6	TRBJ2-7	TRBD1	-
CSVEDRRGAAGYTF	TGCAGCGTTGAAGATCGAAGGGGCGCGGCCGGCTACACCTTC	TRBV29-1	TRBJ1-2	-	-
CASSDLGGEAFF	TGTGCCAGCAGCGACCTGGGGGGTGAAGCTTTCTTT	TRBV3-1	TRBJ1-1	-	-
CAISDKRANEQFF	TGTGCCATCAGTGATAAGCGGGCCAATGAGCAGTTCTTC	TRBV10-3	TRBJ2-1	-	-
CASSLDRNGNQPQHF	TGTGCCAGCAGTTTGGACAGGAATGGCAATCAGCCCCAGCATTTT	TRBV6-5	TRBJ1-5	TRBD1	-
CASSPRGGGGKETQYF	TGTGCCAGCAGCCCCCGGGGGGGCGGGGGTAAGGAGACCCAGTACTTC	TRBV27	TRBJ2-5	TRBD2	-
CSARGTVGKPQHF	TGCAGTGCCAGAGGGACAGTAGGGAAGCCCCAGCATTTT	TRBV20-1	TRBJ1-5	TRBD1	-
CAWKSEDRANEKLFF	TGTGCCTGGAAAAGTGAGGATAGGGCTAATGAAAAACTGTTTTTT	TRBV30	TRBJ1-4	-	-
CASSPGGLASDTQYF	TGTGCCAGCAGCCCCGGGGGGCTAGCATCCGATACGCAGTATTTT	TRBV7-2	TRBJ2-3	-	-
CAITQGQGIHGYTF	TGTGCCATCACTCAGGGACAGGGAATCCATGGCTACACCTTC	TRBV10-3	TRBJ1-2	TRBD1	-
CASSKFVTTYNEQFF	TGTGCCAGCAGCAAATTCGTGACTACCTACAATGAGCAGTTCTTC	TRBV21-1	TRBJ2-1	-	-
CASSLERNEQFF	TGTGCCAGCAGCTTGGAGCGCAATGAGCAGTTCTTC	TRBV7-3	TRBJ2-1	-	once
CASSPWDRENEQYF	TGTGCCAGCAGTCCCTGGGACAGGGAAAACGAGCAGTACTTC	TRBV6-5	TRBJ2-7	TRBD1	-
CSAVGRSSYEQYF	TGCAGTGCTGTCGGACGGAGCTCCTACGAGCAGTACTTC	TRBV20-1	TRBJ2-7	-	-
CSVDLDRAGNTIYF	TGCAGCGTAGACCTCGACAGGGCTGGAAACACCATATATTTT	TRBV29-1	TRBJ1-3	TRBD1	-
CASSGGAYTEAFF	TGTGCCAGCAGTGGGGGGGCCTACACTGAAGCTTTCTTT	TRBV5-6	TRBJ1-1	-	-
CASSYNGDTQYF	TGTGCCAGCAGTTATAATGGAGATACGCAGTATTTT	TRBV6-2/TRBV6-3	TRBJ2-3	-	-
CASSQGASTDTQYF	TGCGCCAGCAGCCAAGGTGCTAGCACAGATACGCAGTATTTT	TRBV4-3	TRBJ2-3	-	-
CASSQPTRGVLYGYTF	TGCGCCAGCAGCCAGCCCACCAGGGGGGTCCTCTATGGCTACACCTTC	TRBV4-1	TRBJ1-2	TRBD1	-
CASSPQGVLISSSYEQYF	TGTGCCAGCAGCCCCCAAGGAGTGCTGATTTCAAGCTCCTACGAGCAGTACTTC	TRBV6-1	TRBJ2-7	-	-
CSVGGSGGPYNEQFF	TGCAGCGTTGGGGGGTCAGGGGGACCCTACAATGAGCAGTTCTTC	TRBV29-1	TRBJ2-1	TRBD1	-
CASSPGQLPYEQYF	TGCGCCAGCAGCCCGGGACAGTTGCCCTACGAGCAGTACTTC	TRBV10-2	TRBJ2-7	TRBD1	-
CAWSVRSWGQPQHF	TGTGCCTGGAGTGTACGAAGCTGGGGTCAGCCCCAGCATTTT	TRBV30	TRBJ1-5	-	-
CASSHSGRFTGELFF	TGTGCCAGCAGCCATAGCGGGAGGTTCACCGGGGAGCTGTTTTTT	TRBV6-5	TRBJ2-2	TRBD2	-
CSASKGPSNQPQHF	TGCAGTGCTAGCAAGGGTCCTAGCAATCAGCCCCAGCATTTT	TRBV20-1	TRBJ1-5	-	-
CSVLRNEKLFF	TGCAGCGTTCTCAGAAACGAAAAACTGTTTTTT	TRBV29-1	TRBJ1-4	-	-
CAWSLSGTSREKLFF	TGTGCCTGGAGTCTCTCCGGGACATCGCGCGAAAAACTGTTTTTT	TRBV30	TRBJ1-4	-	once
CASSGTENTEAFF	TGTGCCAGCTCAGGGACGGAGAACACTGAAGCTTTCTTT	TRBV27	TRBJ1-1	-	few
CASSQEQSREAFF	TGTGCCAGCAGCCAAGAACAGAGCAGGGAAGCTTTCTTT	TRBV14	TRBJ1-1	-	-
CASSLSGFGETQYF	TGCGCCAGCAGCTTGTCGGGTTTCGGAGAGACCCAGTACTTC	TRBV5-1	TRBJ2-5	-	-
CSAKPGGDTGELFF	TGCAGCGCCAAACCAGGGGGCGACACCGGGGAGCTGTTTTTT	TRBV29-1	TRBJ2-2	TRBD1	-
CASRAALRGEQYF	TGTGCCAGCAGGGCGGCACTTCGTGGCGAGCAGTACTTC	TRBV14	TRBJ2-7	-	-
CASSPRTGSDTF	TGTGCCAGCAGTCCCCGGACAGGGAGCGACACCTTC	TRBV12-3/TRBV12-4	TRBJ1-2	TRBD1	-
CSAQSGGRETQYF	TGCAGCGCCCAGAGTGGGGGGCGCGAGACCCAGTACTTC	TRBV29-1	TRBJ2-5	-	-